This paragraph reports one T cell receptor beta chain. What it binds is unknown. This CDR3 has 13 residues. The germline gives CDR1 GTSNPN, CDR2 SVGIG (reference sequence). Trimming cost V 4 bases and J 2 bases, with 11 bases left between them. These data are taken from a study of OX40 agonist ivuxolimab in advanced cancers. General study results and limits: The CD4+ and CD8+ T cells in the blood had expanded clonally by week 6 at 0.1 to 3.0 mg/kg.

Data came from immunoSEQ multiplex PCR; TCRdb stores just in-frame clones and leaves some out. The repertoire holds some 70,000 clones, roughly 83% seen once, with over 2% in the top ten. This chain uses TRBV30 with TRBJ1-1, with a tentative D call TRBD1 (5 bases). This specimen consisted of CD4+ or CD8+ T cells sorted from blood, obtained in a trial of the OX40 agonist ivuxolimab. This clonotype originated in an adult with an advanced solid tumor such as melanoma, head and neck, liver or kidney cancer. CDR3 sequence reads: CAWNRGVNTEAFF. The DNA for the CDR3 is TGTGCCTGGAATCGGGGGGTTAACACTGAAGCTTTCTTT.